The clone carrying this T cell receptor (beta chain) was picked up one time. This sample was included in a study of CD8 T cells in Susac syndrome. CD8+ and CD4+ T cells were negatively isolated; TEMRA cells were FACS-enriched. Random hexamers were used to reverse transcribe the RNA input (0.5 to 1 ug). MiXCR, run by TCRdb on the immunoSEQ multiplex PCR reads, gives a single entry per CDR3 protein. The repertoire holds roughly 200,000 distinct CDR3 sequences, with around 95% as singletons. The sequence derives from a human donor with multiple sclerosis. Sample: CD4+ T cells from PBMCs.

CDR3 coding DNA: TGTGCCTGGAGTGGAGGGATCGGATCACCCCTCCACTTT. This encodes CAWSGGIGSPLHF. The rearrangement links TRBV30 to TRBJ1-6, with D hard to call. V shed 1 base and J shed 10 bases, with 11 bases lying between them. CDR3 length: 13 residues. Germline CDR1 and CDR2: GTSNPN and SVGIG (reference sequence). Full variable domain (remainder filled in from reference TRBV30 and TRBJ1-6): SQTIHQWPATLVQPVGSPLSLECTVEGTSNPNLYWYRQAAGRGLQLLFYSVGIGQISSEVPQNLSASRPQDRQFILSSKKLLLSDSGFYLCAWSGGIGSPLHFGNGTRLTVT.